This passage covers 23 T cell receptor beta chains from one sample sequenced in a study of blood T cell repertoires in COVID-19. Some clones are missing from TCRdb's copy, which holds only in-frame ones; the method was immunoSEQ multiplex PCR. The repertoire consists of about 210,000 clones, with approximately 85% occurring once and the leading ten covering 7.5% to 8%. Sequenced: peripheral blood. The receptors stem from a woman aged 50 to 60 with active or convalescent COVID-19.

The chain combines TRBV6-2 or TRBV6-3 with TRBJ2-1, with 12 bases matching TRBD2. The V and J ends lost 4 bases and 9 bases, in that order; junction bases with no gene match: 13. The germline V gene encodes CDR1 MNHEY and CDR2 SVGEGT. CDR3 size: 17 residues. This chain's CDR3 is CASSFPSGGAPYLEQFF. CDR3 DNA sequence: TGTGCCAGCAGTTTTCCTAGCGGGGGGGCCCCGTACCTTGAGCAGTTCTTC.

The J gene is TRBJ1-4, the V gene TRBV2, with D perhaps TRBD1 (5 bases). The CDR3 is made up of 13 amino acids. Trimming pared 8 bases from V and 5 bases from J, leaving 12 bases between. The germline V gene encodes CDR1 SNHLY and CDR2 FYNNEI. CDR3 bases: TGTGCCAGCCGTCGGGGGTTAAATGAAAAACTGTTTTTT. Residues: CASRRGLNEKLFF.

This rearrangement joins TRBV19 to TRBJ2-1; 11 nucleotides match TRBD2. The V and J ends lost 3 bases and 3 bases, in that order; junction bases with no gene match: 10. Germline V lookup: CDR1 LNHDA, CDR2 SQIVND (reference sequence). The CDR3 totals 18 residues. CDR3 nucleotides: TGTGCCAGTAGTATTCGAGCTAGCGGGAGGACAGGCTACAATGAGCAGTTCTTC. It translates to CASSIRASGRTGYNEQFF. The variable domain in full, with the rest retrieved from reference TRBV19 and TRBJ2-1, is DGGITQSPKYLFRKEGQNVTLSCEQNLNHDAMYWYRQDPGQGLRLIYYSQIVNDFQKGDIAEGYSVSREKKESFPLTVTSAQKNPTAFYLCASSIRASGRTGYNEQFFGPGTRLTVL.

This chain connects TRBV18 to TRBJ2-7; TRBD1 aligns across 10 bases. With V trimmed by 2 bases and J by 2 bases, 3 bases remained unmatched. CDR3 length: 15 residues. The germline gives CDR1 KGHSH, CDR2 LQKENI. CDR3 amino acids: CASSPGTGDPYEQYF. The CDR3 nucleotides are TGTGCCAGCTCACCAGGGACAGGGGATCCCTACGAGCAGTACTTC.

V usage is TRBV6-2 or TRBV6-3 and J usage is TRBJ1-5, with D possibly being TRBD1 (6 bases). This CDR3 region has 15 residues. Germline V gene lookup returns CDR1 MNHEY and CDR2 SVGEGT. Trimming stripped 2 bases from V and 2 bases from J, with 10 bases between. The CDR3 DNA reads TGTGCCAGCAGTTACGGGGGGGCCGGCAATCAGCCCCAGCATTTT. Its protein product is CASSYGGAGNQPQHF.

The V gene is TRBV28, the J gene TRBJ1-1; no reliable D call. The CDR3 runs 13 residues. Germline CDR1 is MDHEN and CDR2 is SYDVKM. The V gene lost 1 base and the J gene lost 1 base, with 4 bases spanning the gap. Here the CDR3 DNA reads TGTGCCAGCAGTTTATTCGGGAACACTGAAGCTTTCTTT. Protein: CASSLFGNTEAFF.

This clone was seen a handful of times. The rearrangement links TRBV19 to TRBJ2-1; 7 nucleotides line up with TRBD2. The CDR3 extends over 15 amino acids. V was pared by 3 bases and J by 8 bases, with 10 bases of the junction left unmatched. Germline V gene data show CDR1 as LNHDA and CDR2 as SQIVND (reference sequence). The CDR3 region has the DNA TGTGCCAGTAGTATCCAGCGGGGTCCCGCGGATGAGCAGTTCTTC. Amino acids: CASSIQRGPADEQFF. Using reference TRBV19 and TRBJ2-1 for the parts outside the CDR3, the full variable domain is DGGITQSPKYLFRKEGQNVTLSCEQNLNHDAMYWYRQDPGQGLRLIYYSQIVNDFQKGDIAEGYSVSREKKESFPLTVTSAQKNPTAFYLCASSIQRGPADEQFFGPGTRLTVL.

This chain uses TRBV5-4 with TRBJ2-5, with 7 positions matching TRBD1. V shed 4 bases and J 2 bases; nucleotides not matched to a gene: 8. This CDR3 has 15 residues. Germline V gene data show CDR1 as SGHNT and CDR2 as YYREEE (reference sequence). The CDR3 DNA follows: TGTGCCAGCAGCGGAGGTCCGGGACAGCAAGAGACCCAGTACTTC. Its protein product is CASSGGPGQQETQYF.

The chain's CDR3 is CASSHRGRTEAFF. As DNA, the CDR3 is TGTGCCAGCAGCCACAGGGGAAGGACTGAAGCTTTCTTT. The J gene is TRBJ1-1, the V gene TRBV12-3 or TRBV12-4, with 7 bases lining up with TRBD1. The CDR3 has 13 residues. V lost 6 bases to trimming and J lost 5 bases; unmatched junction nucleotides: 6.

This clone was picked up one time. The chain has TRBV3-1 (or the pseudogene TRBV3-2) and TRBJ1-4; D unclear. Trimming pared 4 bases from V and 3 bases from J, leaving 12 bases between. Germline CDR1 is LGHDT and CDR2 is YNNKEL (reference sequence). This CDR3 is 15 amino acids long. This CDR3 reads CASSPDLRPNEKLFF. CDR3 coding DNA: TGTGCCAGCAGCCCAGACCTGAGGCCTAATGAAAAACTGTTTTTT.

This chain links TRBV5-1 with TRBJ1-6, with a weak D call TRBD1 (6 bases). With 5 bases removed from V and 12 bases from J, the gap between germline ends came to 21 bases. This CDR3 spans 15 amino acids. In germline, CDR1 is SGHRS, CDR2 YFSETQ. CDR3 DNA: TGCGCCAGCAGGTTCTCCACCGGGACATCGCAACCCCTCCACTTT. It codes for CASRFSTGTSQPLHF.

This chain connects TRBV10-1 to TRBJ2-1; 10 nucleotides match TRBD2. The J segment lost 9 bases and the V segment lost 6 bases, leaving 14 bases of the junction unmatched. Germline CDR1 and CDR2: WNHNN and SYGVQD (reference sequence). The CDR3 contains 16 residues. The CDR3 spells CASSRATGTSVGEQFF. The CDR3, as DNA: TGCGCCAGCAGCAGGGCAACCGGGACTAGCGTAGGTGAGCAGTTCTTC.

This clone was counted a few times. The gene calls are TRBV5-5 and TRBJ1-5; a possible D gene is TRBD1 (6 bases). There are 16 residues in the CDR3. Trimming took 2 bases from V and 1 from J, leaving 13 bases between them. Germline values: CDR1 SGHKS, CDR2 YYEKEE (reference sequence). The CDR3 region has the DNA TGTGCCAGCAGCTTCAGGTGGGGGGGCAGCAATCAGCCCCAGCATTTT. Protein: CASSFRWGGSNQPQHF.

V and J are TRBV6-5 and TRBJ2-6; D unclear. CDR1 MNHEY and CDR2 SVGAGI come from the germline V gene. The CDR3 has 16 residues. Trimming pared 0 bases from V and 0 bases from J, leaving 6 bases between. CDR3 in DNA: TGTGCCAGCAGTTACTCTAGTACCTCTGGGGCCAACGTCCTGACTTTC. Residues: CASSYSSTSGANVLTF.

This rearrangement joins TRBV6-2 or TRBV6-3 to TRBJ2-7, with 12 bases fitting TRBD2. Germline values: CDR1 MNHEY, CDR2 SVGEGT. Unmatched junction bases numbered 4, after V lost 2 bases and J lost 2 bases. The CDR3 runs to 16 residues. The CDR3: CASSYGTSGSTYEQYF. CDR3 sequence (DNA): TGTGCCAGCAGTTACGGGACTAGCGGGTCTACCTACGAGCAGTACTTC.

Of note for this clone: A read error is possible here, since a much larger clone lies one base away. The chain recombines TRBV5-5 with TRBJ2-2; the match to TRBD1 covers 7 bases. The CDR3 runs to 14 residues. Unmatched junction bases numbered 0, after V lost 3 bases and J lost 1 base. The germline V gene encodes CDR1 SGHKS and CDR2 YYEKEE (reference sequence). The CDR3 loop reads CASSYRGNTGELFF. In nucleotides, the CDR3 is TGTGCCAGCAGCTACAGGGGGAACACCGGGGAGCTGTTTTTT.

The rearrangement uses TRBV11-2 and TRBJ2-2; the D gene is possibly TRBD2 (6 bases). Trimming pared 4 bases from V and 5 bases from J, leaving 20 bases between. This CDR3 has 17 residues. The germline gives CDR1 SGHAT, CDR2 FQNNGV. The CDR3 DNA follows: TGTGCCAGCAGCTCGCCAAAGCGGGTCAGTAGTACCGGGGAGCTGTTTTTT. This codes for CASSSPKRVSSTGELFF.

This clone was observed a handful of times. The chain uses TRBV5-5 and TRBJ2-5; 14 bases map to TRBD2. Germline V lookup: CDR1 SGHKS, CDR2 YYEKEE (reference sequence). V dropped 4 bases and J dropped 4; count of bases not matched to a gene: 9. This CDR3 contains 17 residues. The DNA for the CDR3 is TGTGCCAGCAGCAGGACTAGCGGGGGGTACGTGAGAGAGACCCAGTACTTC. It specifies CASSRTSGGYVRETQYF.

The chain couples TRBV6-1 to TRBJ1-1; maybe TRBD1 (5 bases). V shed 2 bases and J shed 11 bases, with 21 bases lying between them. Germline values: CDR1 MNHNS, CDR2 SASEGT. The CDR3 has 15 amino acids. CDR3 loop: CASSEPTGLWLRAFF. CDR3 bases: TGTGCCAGCAGTGAACCCACAGGATTGTGGCTCAGGGCTTTCTTT.

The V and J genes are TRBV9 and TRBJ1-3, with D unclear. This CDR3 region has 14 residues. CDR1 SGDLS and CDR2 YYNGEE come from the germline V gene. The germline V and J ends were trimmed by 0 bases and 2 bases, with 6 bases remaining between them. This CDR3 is CASSVDEPGNTIYF. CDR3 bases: TGTGCCAGCAGCGTAGATGAGCCTGGAAACACCATATATTTT.

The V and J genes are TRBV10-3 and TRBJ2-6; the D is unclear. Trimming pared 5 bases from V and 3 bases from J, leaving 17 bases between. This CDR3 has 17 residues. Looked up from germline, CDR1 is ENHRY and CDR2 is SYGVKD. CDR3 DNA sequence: TGTGCCATCAGTCTTTTAGACACCCCTCGTGGGGCCAACGTCCTGACTTTC. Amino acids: CAISLLDTPRGANVLTF.

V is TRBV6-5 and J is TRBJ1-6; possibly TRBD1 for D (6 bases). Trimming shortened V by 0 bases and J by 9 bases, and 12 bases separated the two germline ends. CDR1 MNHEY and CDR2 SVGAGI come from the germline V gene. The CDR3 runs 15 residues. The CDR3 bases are TGTGCCAGCAGTTACTCCGCGGGGGGCGGTTCACCCCTCCACTTT. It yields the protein CASSYSAGGGSPLHF.

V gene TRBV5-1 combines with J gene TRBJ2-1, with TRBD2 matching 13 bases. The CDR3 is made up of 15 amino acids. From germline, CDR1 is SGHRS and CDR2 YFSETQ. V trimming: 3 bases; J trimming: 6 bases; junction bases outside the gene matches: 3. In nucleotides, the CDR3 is TGCGCCAGCAGCTGGACTAGCGGGAGTCCCAATGAGCAGTTCTTC. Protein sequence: CASSWTSGSPNEQFF.